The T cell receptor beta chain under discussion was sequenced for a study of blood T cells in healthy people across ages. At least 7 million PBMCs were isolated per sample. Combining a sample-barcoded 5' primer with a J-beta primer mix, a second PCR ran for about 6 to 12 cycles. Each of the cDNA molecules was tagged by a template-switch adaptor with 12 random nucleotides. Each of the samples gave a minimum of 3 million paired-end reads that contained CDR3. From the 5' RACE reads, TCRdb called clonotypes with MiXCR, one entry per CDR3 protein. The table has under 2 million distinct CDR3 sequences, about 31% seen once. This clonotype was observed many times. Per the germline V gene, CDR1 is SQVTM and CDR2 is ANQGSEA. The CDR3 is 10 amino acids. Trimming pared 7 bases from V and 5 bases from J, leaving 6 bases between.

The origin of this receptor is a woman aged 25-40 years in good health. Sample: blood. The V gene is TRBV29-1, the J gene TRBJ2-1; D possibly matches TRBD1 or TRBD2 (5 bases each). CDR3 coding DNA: TGCAGCGGAGGGGACAATGAGCAGTTCTTC. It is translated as CSGGDNEQFF.